The 6 T cell receptor beta chains below all came from one sample that was sequenced in a study of Ad26.COV2.S vaccination and SARS-CoV-2 variants. Sequencing used immunoSEQ multiplex PCR; TCRdb keeps in-frame clones, though not all of them. Of 500,000 or so clones listed, 80% to 90% are singletons. Treatment meaning: roughly 19 received Ad26.COV2.S at low or high dose, single or two shots; several received placebo; per-sample allocation not given. Collection of the samples took place on day 63 after the first injection of vaccine or placebo. The source material was peripheral blood, sampled in a trial of Ad26.COV2.S vaccine versus placebo. The receptor source for this set is a person aged 18-60 years who received the Ad26.COV2.S COVID-19 vaccine or a placebo.

The chain joins TRBV5-4 to TRBJ2-1; D uncertain. Trimming took off 5 bases at V and 8 bases at J, with 14 bases between the two ends. Per germline, CDR1 SGHNT and CDR2 YYREEE (reference sequence). This CDR3 spans 13 amino acids. The CDR3 protein is CASRTTTPDEQFF. DNA of the CDR3: TGTGCCAGCAGGACGACGACACCCGATGAGCAGTTCTTC.

This chain uses TRBV5-4 with TRBJ2-1; possible D gene TRBD2, 6 bases. Germline V CDR1 and CDR2: SGHNT, YYREEE (reference sequence). V was pared by 4 bases and J by 4 bases, with 15 bases between. The CDR3 loop spans 15 amino acids. The CDR3 reads CASSRLEGKYNEQFF. CDR3 DNA sequence: TGTGCCAGCAGCCGACTAGAAGGAAAATACAATGAGCAGTTCTTC. The whole variable domain, remainder taken from reference TRBV5-4 and TRBJ2-1, is ETGVTQSPTHLIKTRGQQVTLRCSSQSGHNTVSWYQQALGQGPQFIFQYYREEENGRGNFPPRFSGLQFPNYSSELNVNALELDDSALYLCASSRLEGKYNEQFFGPGTRLTVL.

The V and J genes are TRBV19 and TRBJ1-5; possibly TRBD1 for D (6 bases). The V gene's germline CDR1 is LNHDA and CDR2 SQIVND (reference sequence). V was cut by 5 bases and J by 10 bases, with 15 bases left in between. The CDR3 extends over 13 amino acids. CDR3 nucleotides: TGTGCCAGTAGTGAACAGGGAGTTAGTCCCCAGCATTTT. Encoded protein: CASSEQGVSPQHF.

V and J are TRBV5-1 and TRBJ2-3, with a weak D call TRBD2 (5 bases). Germline V gives CDR1 SGHRS, CDR2 YFSETQ. The CDR3 has 15 residues. V was pared by 1 base and J by 1 base, with 10 bases between. CDR3 coding DNA: TGCGCCAGCAGCTTGTTACCGAGGGGCACAGATACGCAGTATTTT. Translated, it gives CASSLLPRGTDTQYF.

The chain couples TRBV7-6 to TRBJ2-7; the D call may be TRBD1 or TRBD2 (5 bases each). This CDR3 contains 15 residues. The ends were cut back, 2 bases at V and 3 bases at J, with 14 bases in the middle. The germline V gene has CDR1 SGHVS and CDR2 FNYEAQ. CDR3 DNA sequence: TGTGCCAGCAGCTTAACCCCCGGGACGGGCTACGAGCAGTACGTC. Amino acids: CASSLTPGTGYEQYV.

This sequence joins TRBV7-2 and TRBJ1-6; D is unclear. The CDR3 has 12 amino acids. In germline, CDR1 is SGHTA, CDR2 FQGNSA. The V end was cut by 2 bases, the J end by 12 bases, with 8 bases between. The chain's CDR3 is CASSLFWGPLHF. Written as DNA, the CDR3 is TGTGCCAGCAGCTTATTCTGGGGACCCCTCCACTTT.